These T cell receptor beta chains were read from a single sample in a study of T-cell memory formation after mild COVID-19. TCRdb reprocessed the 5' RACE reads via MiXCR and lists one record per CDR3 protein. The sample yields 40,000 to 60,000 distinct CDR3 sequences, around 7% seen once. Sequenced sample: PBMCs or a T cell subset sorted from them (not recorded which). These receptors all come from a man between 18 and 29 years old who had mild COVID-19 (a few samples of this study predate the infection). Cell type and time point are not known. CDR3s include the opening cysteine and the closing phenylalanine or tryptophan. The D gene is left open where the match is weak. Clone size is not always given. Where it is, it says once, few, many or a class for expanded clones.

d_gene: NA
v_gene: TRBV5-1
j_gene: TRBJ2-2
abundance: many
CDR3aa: CASSLSLGAGELFF
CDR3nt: TGCGCCAGCAGCTTGTCCCTGGGGGCCGGGGAGCTGTTTTTT

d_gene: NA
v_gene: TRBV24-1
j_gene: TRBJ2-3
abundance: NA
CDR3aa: CATPKWAGYTDTQYF
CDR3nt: TGTGCCACCCCCAAGTGGGCAGGGTACACAGATACGCAGTATTTT

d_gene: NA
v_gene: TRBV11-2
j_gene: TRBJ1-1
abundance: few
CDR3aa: CASSADINTEAFF
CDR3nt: TGTGCCAGCAGCGCAGACATTAACACTGAAGCTTTCTTT

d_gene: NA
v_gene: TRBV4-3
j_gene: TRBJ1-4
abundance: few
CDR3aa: CASSQEWGNEKLFF
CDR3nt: TGCGCCAGCAGCCAAGAATGGGGTAATGAAAAACTGTTTTTT

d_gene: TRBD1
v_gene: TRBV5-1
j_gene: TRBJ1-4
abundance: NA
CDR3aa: CASTPFGQAGEKLFF
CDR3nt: TGCGCCAGCACTCCTTTCGGACAGGCTGGAGAAAAACTGTTTTTT

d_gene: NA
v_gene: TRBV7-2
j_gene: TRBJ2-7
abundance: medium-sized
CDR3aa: CASSFYYEQYF
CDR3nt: TGTGCCAGCAGCTTTTACTACGAGCAGTACTTC

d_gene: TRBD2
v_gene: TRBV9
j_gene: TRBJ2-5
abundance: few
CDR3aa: CASSTSTSGAETQYF
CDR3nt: TGTGCCAGCAGCACCTCGACTAGCGGGGCGGAGACCCAGTACTTC

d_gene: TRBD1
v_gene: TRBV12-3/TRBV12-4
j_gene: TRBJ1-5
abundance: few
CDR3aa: CASSLNTGGSQPQHF
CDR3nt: TGTGCCAGCAGTTTAAATACAGGGGGCAGCCAGCCCCAGCATTTT

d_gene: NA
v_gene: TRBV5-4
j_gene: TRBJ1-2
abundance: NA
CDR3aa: CASSSDTGYGYTF
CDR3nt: TGTGCCAGCAGTTCTGATACAGGGTATGGCTACACCTTC

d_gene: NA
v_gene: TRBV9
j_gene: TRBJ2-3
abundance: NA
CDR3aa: CASSGGLADTQYF
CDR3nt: TGTGCCAGCAGCGGGGGTTTAGCAGATACGCAGTATTTT

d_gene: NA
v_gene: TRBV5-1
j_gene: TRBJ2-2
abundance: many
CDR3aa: CASSFLQLNTGELFF
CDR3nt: TGCGCCAGCAGCTTTCTACAGTTGAACACCGGGGAGCTGTTTTTT

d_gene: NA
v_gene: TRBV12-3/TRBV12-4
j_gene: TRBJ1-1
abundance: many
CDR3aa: CASNLGLSAFF
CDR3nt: TGTGCCAGCAACTTGGGGCTTTCGGCTTTCTTT

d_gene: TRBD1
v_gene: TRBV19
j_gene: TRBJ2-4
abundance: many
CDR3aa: CASAIGRDRVNIQYF
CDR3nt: TGTGCCAGCGCGATCGGCCGGGACAGGGTGAACATTCAGTACTTC

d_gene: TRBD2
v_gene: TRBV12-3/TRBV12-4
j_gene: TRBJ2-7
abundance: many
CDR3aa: CASSFVPGGEQYF
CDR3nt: TGTGCCAGCAGTTTTGTCCCCGGGGGGGAGCAGTACTTC

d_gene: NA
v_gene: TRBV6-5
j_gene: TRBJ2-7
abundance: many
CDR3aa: CASRPTGRDEQYF
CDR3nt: TGTGCCAGCAGGCCTACAGGGAGGGACGAGCAGTACTTC

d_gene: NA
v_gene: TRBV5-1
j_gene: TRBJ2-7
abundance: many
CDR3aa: CASSLGSVSYEQYF
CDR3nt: TGCGCCAGCAGCTTGGGATCTGTCTCCTACGAGCAGTACTTC

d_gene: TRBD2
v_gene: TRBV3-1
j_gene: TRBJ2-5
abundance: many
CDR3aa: CASSQDFGRETQYF
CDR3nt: TGTGCCAGCAGCCAAGATTTCGGGAGGGAGACCCAGTACTTC

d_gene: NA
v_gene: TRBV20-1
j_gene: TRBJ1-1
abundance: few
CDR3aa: CSARDRVVNTEAFF
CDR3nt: TGCAGTGCTAGAGACAGGGTGGTGAACACTGAAGCTTTCTTT

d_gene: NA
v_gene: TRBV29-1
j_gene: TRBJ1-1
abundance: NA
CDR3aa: CSVGFGEAFF
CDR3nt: TGCAGCGTCGGTTTCGGGGAAGCTTTCTTT

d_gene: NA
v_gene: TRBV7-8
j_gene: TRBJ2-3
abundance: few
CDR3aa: CASSAPDTQYF
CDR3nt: TGTGCCAGCAGCGCTCCAGATACGCAGTATTTT

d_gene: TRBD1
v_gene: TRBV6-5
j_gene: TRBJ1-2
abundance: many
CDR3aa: CASSRDSNYGYTF
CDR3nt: TGTGCCAGCAGTAGGGACAGCAACTATGGCTACACCTTC

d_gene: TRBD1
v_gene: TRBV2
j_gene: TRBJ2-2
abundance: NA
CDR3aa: CASSERQGALAGELFF
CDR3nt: TGTGCCAGCAGTGAAAGGCAGGGGGCCTTGGCCGGGGAGCTGTTTTTT

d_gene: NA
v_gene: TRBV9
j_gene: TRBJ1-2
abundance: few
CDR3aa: CASSVLSEGRSYTF
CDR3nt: TGTGCCAGCAGCGTACTCTCGGAGGGCAGAAGCTACACCTTC

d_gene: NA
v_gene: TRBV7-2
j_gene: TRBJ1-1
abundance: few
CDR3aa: CASSLNSGGTEAFF
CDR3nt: TGTGCCAGCAGCTTAAACAGCGGGGGCACTGAAGCTTTCTTT

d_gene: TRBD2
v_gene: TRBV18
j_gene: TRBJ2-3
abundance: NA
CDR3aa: CASSPGEGNTQYF
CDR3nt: TGTGCCAGCTCACCAGGGGAGGGGAATACGCAGTATTTT

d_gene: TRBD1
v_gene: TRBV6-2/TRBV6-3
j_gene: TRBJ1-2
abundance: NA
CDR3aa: CASSSLGTGSYGYTF
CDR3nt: TGTGCCAGCAGCTCTCTCGGGACAGGGTCCTATGGCTACACCTTC

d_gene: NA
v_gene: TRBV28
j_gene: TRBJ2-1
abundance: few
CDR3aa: CASSLGGARDNEQFF
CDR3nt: TGTGCCAGCAGTTTAGGTGGGGCCAGGGACAATGAGCAGTTCTTC

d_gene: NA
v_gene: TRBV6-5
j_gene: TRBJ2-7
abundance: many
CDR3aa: CASRDGHEQYF
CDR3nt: TGTGCCAGCAGGGACGGGCACGAGCAGTACTTC

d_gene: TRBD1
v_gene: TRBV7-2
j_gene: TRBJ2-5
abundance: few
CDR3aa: CASSPRDRSQETQYF
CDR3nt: TGTGCCAGCAGCCCACGGGACAGGTCCCAAGAGACCCAGTACTTC

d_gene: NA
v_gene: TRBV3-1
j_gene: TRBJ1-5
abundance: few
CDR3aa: CASSQDLVAQPQHF
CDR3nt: TGTGCCAGCAGCCAAGATTTAGTGGCTCAGCCCCAGCATTTT

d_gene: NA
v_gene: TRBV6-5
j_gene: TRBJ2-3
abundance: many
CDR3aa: CASSYRTGSTDTQYF
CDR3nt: TGTGCCAGCAGTTACCGAACAGGTAGCACAGATACGCAGTATTTT

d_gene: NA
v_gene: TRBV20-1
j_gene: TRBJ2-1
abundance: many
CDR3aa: CSASVSLVSDEQFF
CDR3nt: TGCAGTGCTAGTGTAAGTCTAGTCAGCGATGAGCAGTTCTTC

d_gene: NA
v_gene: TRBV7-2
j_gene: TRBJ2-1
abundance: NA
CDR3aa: CASSSYSIMTYNEQFF
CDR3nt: TGTGCCAGCAGCTCTTACAGCATTATGACCTACAATGAGCAGTTCTTC

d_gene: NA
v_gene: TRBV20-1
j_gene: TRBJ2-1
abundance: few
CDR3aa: CSGLGLDEQFF
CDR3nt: TGCAGTGGGTTGGGGCTCGATGAGCAGTTCTTC

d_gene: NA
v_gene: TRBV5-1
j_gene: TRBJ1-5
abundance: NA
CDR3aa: CASSPSGGGFNQPQHF
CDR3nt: TGCGCCAGCAGCCCGTCCGGTGGTGGATTCAATCAGCCCCAGCATTTT

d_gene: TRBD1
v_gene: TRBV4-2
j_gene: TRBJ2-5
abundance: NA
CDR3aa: CASSQEDRVETQYF
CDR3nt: TGTGCCAGCAGCCAAGAAGACAGGGTTGAGACCCAGTACTTC

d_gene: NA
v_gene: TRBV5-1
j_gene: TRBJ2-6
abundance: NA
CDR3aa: CASSGVSGANVLTF
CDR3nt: TGCGCCAGCAGCGGGGTCTCTGGGGCCAACGTCCTGACTTTC